Listed below are T cell receptor beta chains from one sample, sequenced in a study of OX40 agonist ivuxolimab in advanced cancers. Clones were read by immunoSEQ multiplex PCR, and TCRdb kept only the in-frame ones, dropping some. This table holds approximately 80,000 clones, 80% to 95% found once. This sample comprised CD4+ or CD8+ T cells sorted from blood, obtained in a trial of the OX40 agonist ivuxolimab. Receptors were obtained from an adult with an advanced solid tumor such as melanoma, head and neck, liver or kidney cancer. Both conserved end residues are part of each CDR3. The D gene is left open where the match is weak. A clone size is listed for some rows: how often the clone was seen (once, few, many), or a class if it is expanded.

D	J	size	V	CDR3	DNA
NA	TRBJ2-2	NA	TRBV16	CASSQISTGELFF	TGTGCCAGCAGCCAAATATCCACCGGGGAGCTGTTTTTT
TRBD1	TRBJ2-3	NA	TRBV5-1	CASSSTDRGRSDTQYF	TGCGCCAGCAGCTCGACAGACAGGGGGCGCTCAGATACGCAGTATTTT
NA	TRBJ1-6	NA	TRBV4-1	CASSQGSSYNSPLHF	TGCGCCAGCAGCCAAGGGAGCTCCTATAATTCACCCCTCCACTTT
TRBD2	TRBJ2-1	NA	TRBV6-6	CASRHTGTSGANEQFF	TGTGCCAGCAGACACACCGGGACTAGCGGGGCTAATGAGCAGTTCTTC
NA	TRBJ2-5	NA	TRBV9	CASSVGGQETQYF	TGTGCCAGCAGCGTAGGGGGCCAAGAGACCCAGTACTTC
NA	TRBJ2-1	NA	TRBV5-1	CASSPSTLGEWSSYNEQFF	TGCGCCAGCAGCCCTTCCACTCTCGGCGAATGGAGCTCCTACAATGAGCAGTTCTTC
NA	TRBJ2-2	NA	TRBV18	CASSPPTGLNTGELFF	TGTGCCAGCTCACCTCCCACAGGATTGAACACCGGGGAGCTGTTTTTT
TRBD1	TRBJ1-4	few	TRBV5-1	CASSSRTGGTNEKLFF	TGCGCCAGCAGCAGCCGTACAGGGGGGACTAATGAAAAACTGTTTTTT
NA	TRBJ2-2	NA	TRBV5-1	CASSLSASHTGELFF	TGCGCCAGCAGCTTGTCGGCTAGCCACACCGGGGAGCTGTTTTTT
TRBD1	TRBJ2-2	NA	TRBV5-1	CASSFVTGELVGELFF	TGCGCCAGCAGCTTTGTAACAGGGGAGCTAGTCGGGGAGCTGTTTTTT
NA	TRBJ2-3	NA	TRBV5-4	CASSFKAGLTDTQYF	TGTGCCAGCAGCTTTAAGGCGGGGTTAACAGATACGCAGTATTTT
TRBD1	TRBJ1-4	NA	TRBV29-1	CSATGTENEKLFF	TGCAGCGCAACCGGGACAGAAAATGAAAAACTGTTTTTT
NA	TRBJ1-1	few	TRBV10-3	CAISAVGANTEAFF	TGTGCCATCAGTGCGGTCGGGGCGAACACTGAAGCTTTCTTT
TRBD1	TRBJ1-2	NA	TRBV30	CAWTGPSRGLGYTF	TGTGCCTGGACAGGTCCCTCCAGGGGGCTTGGCTACACCTTC
NA	TRBJ2-1	NA	TRBV7-9	CASSALGAAKKINEQFF	TGTGCCAGCAGCGCCTTAGGAGCAGCGAAAAAGATCAATGAGCAGTTCTTC
NA	TRBJ2-5	NA	TRBV27	CASSLYSSQTQYF	TGTGCCAGCAGTTTATATAGCTCCCAGACCCAGTACTTC
NA	TRBJ1-5	NA	TRBV4-2	CASSQGLSQPQHF	TGTGCCAGCAGCCAAGGGCTAAGTCAGCCCCAGCATTTT
TRBD1	TRBJ1-2	NA	TRBV7-2	CASSSGTGSIYGYTF	TGTGCCAGCAGCTCCGGGACAGGTTCAATCTATGGCTACACCTTC
TRBD1	TRBJ2-3	few	TRBV28	CASSLPGQGIRSTDTQYF	TGTGCCAGCAGTCTTCCGGGACAGGGGATACGGAGCACAGATACGCAGTATTTT
NA	TRBJ2-2	NA	TRBV5-1	CASSLGRAGELFF	TGCGCCAGCAGCTTGGGCAGGGCCGGGGAGCTGTTTTTT
NA	TRBJ2-7	once	TRBV27	CASSRRGHEQYF	TGTGCCAGCAGCCGTCGAGGGCACGAGCAGTACTTC
NA	TRBJ2-3	NA	TRBV28	CAAADSLGTDTQYF	TGTGCCGCCGCGGACAGTCTGGGCACAGATACGCAGTATTTT
NA	TRBJ2-6	NA	TRBV28	CASEYARTSGANVLTF	TGTGCCAGCGAGTATGCCAGGACGTCTGGGGCCAACGTCCTGACTTTC
NA	TRBJ1-3	NA	TRBV5-4	CASSLRESGNTIYF	TGTGCCAGCAGCTTGCGGGAATCCGGAAACACCATATATTTT
NA	TRBJ1-1	NA	TRBV18	CASSLSSPTANTEAFF	TGTGCCAGCTCACTATCCTCACCTACAGCGAACACTGAAGCTTTCTTT
NA	TRBJ1-1	NA	TRBV30	CAWSWGGGRNTEAFF	TGTGCCTGGAGTTGGGGGGGTGGGCGGAACACTGAAGCTTTCTTT
NA	TRBJ1-2	NA	TRBV6-1	CASSEAGSGYTF	TGTGCCAGCAGTGAGGCAGGGAGCGGCTACACCTTC
NA	TRBJ1-1	few	TRBV12-5	CASGNSTGNTEAFF	TGTGCTAGTGGTAACTCGACAGGGAACACTGAAGCTTTCTTT
NA	TRBJ1-2	NA	TRBV2	CASSDTWVHGYTF	TGTGCCAGCAGTGACACCTGGGTTCATGGCTACACCTTC
TRBD1	TRBJ1-2	NA	TRBV10-3	CAISETGGYGYTF	TGTGCCATCAGTGAGACAGGGGGGTATGGCTACACCTTC
TRBD1	TRBJ1-1	NA	TRBV18	CASSQKQGSNTEAFF	TGTGCCAGCTCACAGAAACAGGGGTCTAACACTGAAGCTTTCTTT
TRBD1	TRBJ2-7	once	TRBV5-1	CASSSLGGQGKDEQYF	TGCGCCAGCAGCTCGTTGGGTGGACAGGGGAAAGACGAGCAGTACTTC
TRBD1	TRBJ2-1	NA	TRBV30	CAWSPRDRDFNEQFF	TGTGCCTGGAGTCCCCGGGACAGGGATTTCAATGAGCAGTTCTTC
NA	TRBJ2-3	NA	TRBV29-1	CSEERATDTQYF	TGCAGCGAGGAGCGGGCCACAGATACGCAGTATTTT
NA	TRBJ2-6	once	TRBV7-2	CASSLDGSGANVLTF	TGTGCCAGCAGCTTAGACGGCTCTGGGGCCAACGTCCTGACTTTC
TRBD1	TRBJ1-1	NA	TRBV28	CASSRPDRKAFF	TGTGCCAGCAGTCGCCCGGACAGGAAAGCTTTCTTT
NA	TRBJ2-7	NA	TRBV18	CASSPQSYEQYF	TGTGCCAGCTCACCACAATCTTACGAGCAGTACTTC
NA	TRBJ2-5	NA	TRBV4-2	CASSQDHGTVETQYF	TGTGCCAGCAGCCAAGATCACGGAACGGTAGAGACCCAGTACTTC
TRBD2	TRBJ2-5	NA	TRBV18	CASSPALAGDNQYF	TGTGCCAGCTCACCAGCCCTAGCGGGAGACAACCAGTACTTC
NA	TRBJ1-1	NA	TRBV9	CASTTKGRKDFF	TGTGCCAGCACCACAAAGGGCCGAAAGGATTTCTTT
NA	TRBJ1-3	NA	TRBV5-1	CASSQQGGGNTIYF	TGCGCCAGCAGCCAGCAGGGTGGTGGAAACACCATATATTTT
NA	TRBJ2-7	NA	TRBV6-5	CASSQQGNSYEQYF	TGTGCCAGCAGTCAGCAGGGAAACTCCTACGAGCAGTACTTC
TRBD1	TRBJ1-3	medium-sized	TRBV4-2	CASSQEAQGSRGNTIYF	TGTGCCAGCAGCCAAGAAGCACAGGGGTCTCGTGGAAACACCATATATTTT
TRBD2	TRBJ2-5	NA	TRBV27	CASSGPGTIQETQYF	TGTGCCAGCAGTGGACCCGGGACTATCCAAGAGACCCAGTACTTC
NA	TRBJ1-3	NA	TRBV13	CASLGGGNTIYF	TGTGCCAGCCTTGGGGGTGGAAACACCATATATTTT
NA	TRBJ1-3	NA	TRBV7-9	CASSLAGAGNTIYF	TGTGCCAGCAGCTTAGCGGGTGCTGGAAACACCATATATTTT
TRBD2	TRBJ2-5	NA	TRBV4-2	CASSPTSGGAQETQYF	TGTGCCAGCAGCCCGACTAGCGGGGGGGCGCAGGAGACCCAGTACTTC
NA	TRBJ1-4	NA	TRBV19	CASSFGTANEKLFF	TGTGCCAGTAGTTTCGGGACCGCAAATGAAAAACTGTTTTTT
TRBD1	TRBJ2-2	NA	TRBV5-1	CASSLGQGNAGELFF	TGCGCCAGCAGCTTGGGACAGGGGAATGCCGGGGAGCTGTTTTTT
TRBD2	TRBJ2-5	NA	TRBV11-3	CASSEGKRELPQETQYF	TGTGCCAGCAGCGAGGGGAAGCGGGAACTACCCCAAGAGACCCAGTACTTC
NA	TRBJ2-5	NA	TRBV5-1	CASSWGAAAETQYF	TGCGCCAGCAGCTGGGGAGCGGCTGCAGAGACCCAGTACTTC
TRBD1	TRBJ2-2	NA	TRBV18	CASSPAGTANTGELFF	TGTGCCAGCTCACCAGCCGGGACAGCGAACACCGGGGAGCTGTTTTTT
TRBD1	TRBJ2-7	NA	TRBV6-5	CASSYSRGPYEQYF	TGTGCCAGCAGTTACTCGAGGGGGCCGTACGAGCAGTACTTC
NA	TRBJ2-5	NA	TRBV1	CTSSQARGLGETQYF	TGCACCAGCAGCCAAGCCAGGGGGCTAGGAGAGACCCAGTACTTC
NA	TRBJ2-1	NA	TRBV11-2	CASGKTRGYEFF	TGTGCCAGCGGCAAGACTCGGGGGTATGAGTTCTTC